This T cell receptor beta chain was profiled in a study of blood T cell repertoires in COVID-19. At the level of the study: From the United States, Italy and Spain came samples of acute and convalescent COVID-19. From T cells, B-cell-depleted T cells, or PBMCs came the material, which was cDNA or gDNA.

Authors' analysis steps: The authors estimated nucleated cell counts from reference gene primer amplification. TCRdb's table, derived via immunoSEQ multiplex PCR, lists solely in-frame clones and lacks some. V and J calls and clone size are given by that table; D and trimming were obtained from the DNA. Of 150,000 or so clones listed, over 80% are singletons. The CDR3 has 17 amino acids. V lost 0 bases and J 1 base, leaving 13 bases between the germline ends. Per germline, CDR1 MNHNS and CDR2 SASEGT. This TCR came from a woman aged 40 to 49 with active or convalescent COVID-19. The chain links TRBV6-1 to TRBJ2-1, with D maybe TRBD2 (6 bases). The sequencing sample was made of peripheral blood. CDR3 bases: TGTGCCAGCAGTGAAGCATTTGGAGGGAGATCCTACAATGAGCAGTTCTTC. Translating it yields CASSEAFGGRSYNEQFF.